This record looks at one TCR beta chain sequence and its context. Its antigen is undetermined. The source of the sample is a study of vaccination effects on CD4 cells after COVID-19. Generated by immunoSEQ multiplex PCR, the TCRdb table keeps only in-frame clones and is missing some. Of 20,000 to 25,000 clones in the sample, 70% to 80% were seen once. Trimming took 1 base from V and 4 from J, leaving 14 bases between them. The CDR3 covers 15 residues. CDR1 and CDR2 (germline): SGHRS, YFSETQ. Sequencing followed a ViraFEST assay step that expanded antigen-specific CD4+ T cells with viral peptide pools. After roughly ten days in culture, the CD4+ T cells were isolated. As their vaccination, participants received two doses of either BNT162b2 or mRNA-1273. People in the vaccine group had not been infected with SARS-CoV-2 before, and their nucleocapsid antibodies were negative. The authors replaced half the medium with IL-2 medium on days 3 and 7.

Sequenced material: CD4+ T cells from PBMCs cultured with HCoV-229E spike peptides, taken after COVID-19 vaccination. The sequence was collected from a human donor who received a COVID-19 vaccine. The chain is built from TRBV5-1 and TRBJ1-2, with D tentatively TRBD1 (6 bases). CDR3 region: CASSLQPQGGYGYTF. The CDR3 nucleotides are TGCGCCAGCAGCTTGCAACCACAGGGCGGCTATGGCTACACCTTC.